The next 7 T cell receptor beta chains were all read from a single sample in a study of brain T cells in children with intractable seizures. Sequencing was performed with immunoSEQ multiplex PCR; in TCRdb, only in-frame clones are kept and a portion is missing. Of 60,000 to 85,000 clones listed, around 93% are singletons. The sequenced sample was peripheral blood, obtained at surgery. Receptors originate from a boy under two years old with tuberous sclerosis and intractable seizures.

This rearrangement joins TRBV5-6 to TRBJ2-1; D is possibly TRBD1 (5 bases). Germline lookup yields CDR1 SGHDT and CDR2 YYEEEE. The CDR3 runs 13 residues. V lost 3 bases, J lost 4 bases, and 8 bases lay in between. CDR3 protein: CASSSGHYNEQFF. Written as DNA, the CDR3 is TGTGCCAGCAGCTCCGGACATTACAATGAGCAGTTCTTC.

Worth noting for this clone: This sample also contains other DNA sequences that code for the same CDR3. The genes are TRBV6-5 and TRBJ1-1; the D is unclear. This CDR3 is built from 11 residues. The ends were cut back, 4 bases at V and 4 bases at J, with 4 bases in the middle. Germline assignment: CDR1 MNHEY and CDR2 SVGAGI. The CDR3 DNA reads TGTGCCAGCAGTTGGGGCACTGAAGCTTTCTTT. Its protein product is CASSWGTEAFF.

CDR3 nucleotides: TGTGCCAGCAGTTCCGGCGCGGCGGAAAAACTGTTTTTT. Translated, it gives CASSSGAAEKLFF. This chain uses TRBV28 with TRBJ1-4; unclear D gene. Germline V CDR1 and CDR2: MDHEN, SYDVKM. The CDR3 is made up of 13 amino acids. V gave up 4 bases and J gave up 8 bases, with 11 bases separating them.

The chain employs TRBV7-6 and TRBJ2-1, with 11 bases that match TRBD2. The CDR3 contains 18 residues. The germline CDR1 and CDR2 sequences are SGHVS and FNYEAQ. The ends lost 2 bases at V and 0 bases at J; junction bases unmatched: 6. The CDR3 DNA follows: TGTGCCAGCAGCTTAATAGCGGGGGGGCTAATCTCCTACAATGAGCAGTTCTTC. Protein: CASSLIAGGLISYNEQFF.

The rearrangement joins TRBV3-1 (or the pseudogene TRBV3-2) to TRBJ2-7; TRBD2 matches 13 bases. There are 16 residues in the CDR3. Germline lookup yields CDR1 LGHDT and CDR2 YNNKEL (reference sequence). The V segment lost 4 bases and the J segment 2 bases; nucleotides outside the gene matches: 5. In DNA, the CDR3 is TGTGCCAGCAGCCGGGGGACTAGCGGGGCGCCCTACGAGCAGTACTTC. As protein: CASSRGTSGAPYEQYF.

J is TRBJ2-1 and V is TRBV29-1; 8 nucleotides align to TRBD1. The CDR3 length is 15 residues. CDR1 is SQVTM, CDR2 ANQGSEA, per germline. After removal of 4 bases from V and 5 bases from J, the junction contained 10 bases not matched to a gene. The CDR3 here is CSVAYRGKTHNEQFF. The DNA of the CDR3 is TGCAGCGTTGCTTACAGGGGGAAAACCCACAATGAGCAGTTCTTC.

V usage is TRBV3-1 (or the pseudogene TRBV3-2) and J usage is TRBJ2-3, with 14 nucleotides matching TRBD2. Trimming took 4 bases from V and 0 from J; bases not matched to a gene: 6. The CDR3 is 18 amino acids. The germline V gene encodes CDR1 LGHDT and CDR2 YNNKEL (reference sequence). Here the CDR3 reads CASSPGLAGGISTDTQYF. As DNA, the CDR3 is TGTGCCAGCAGCCCCGGACTAGCGGGGGGTATTAGCACAGATACGCAGTATTTT.